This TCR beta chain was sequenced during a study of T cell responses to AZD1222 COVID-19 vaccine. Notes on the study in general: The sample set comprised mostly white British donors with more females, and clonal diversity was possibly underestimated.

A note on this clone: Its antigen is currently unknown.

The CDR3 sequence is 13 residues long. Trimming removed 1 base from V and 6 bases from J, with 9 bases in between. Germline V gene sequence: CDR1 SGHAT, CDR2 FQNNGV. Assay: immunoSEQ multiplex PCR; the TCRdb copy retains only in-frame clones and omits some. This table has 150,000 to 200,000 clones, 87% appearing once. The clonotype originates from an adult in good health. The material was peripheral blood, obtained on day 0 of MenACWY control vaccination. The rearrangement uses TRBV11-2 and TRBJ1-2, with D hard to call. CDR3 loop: CASSLVGWNGYTF. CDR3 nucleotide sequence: TGTGCCAGCAGCTTAGTAGGGTGGAATGGCTACACCTTC.